This T cell receptor (beta chain) was captured by sequencing in a study of sequential checkpoint blockade in melanoma. Overall study: First-line arms were nivolumab then ipilimumab, or the reverse, randomized 1:1. Both treatment sequences were followed by maintenance nivolumab.

Documented treatment: randomized to nivolumab then ipilimumab (arm A) or the reverse (arm B). No patient had prior DNA-damaging chemotherapy. PBMC sorting kept live CD3+CD8+ cells without CD19 or CD56. The data were produced by immunoSEQ multiplex PCR, yet TCRdb's version contains in-frame clones alone and is incomplete. The data hold 12,000 or so clones, with 82% observed a single time. Germline V gives CDR1 LNHNV, CDR2 YYDKDF (reference sequence). The CDR3 runs to 15 residues. Trimming took off 0 bases at V and 8 bases at J, with 13 bases between the two ends. Here the sequenced sample was CD8+ T cells sorted from blood (inferred from file names), taken from a patient given nivolumab and ipilimumab in sequence. The receptor was isolated from a human donor with melanoma. The rearrangement joins TRBV15 to TRBJ1-4; no definite D call. The CDR3 DNA is TGTGCCACCAGCAGAGAACTCCTACCGGGGGAAAAACTGTTTTTT. This codes for CATSRELLPGEKLFF.